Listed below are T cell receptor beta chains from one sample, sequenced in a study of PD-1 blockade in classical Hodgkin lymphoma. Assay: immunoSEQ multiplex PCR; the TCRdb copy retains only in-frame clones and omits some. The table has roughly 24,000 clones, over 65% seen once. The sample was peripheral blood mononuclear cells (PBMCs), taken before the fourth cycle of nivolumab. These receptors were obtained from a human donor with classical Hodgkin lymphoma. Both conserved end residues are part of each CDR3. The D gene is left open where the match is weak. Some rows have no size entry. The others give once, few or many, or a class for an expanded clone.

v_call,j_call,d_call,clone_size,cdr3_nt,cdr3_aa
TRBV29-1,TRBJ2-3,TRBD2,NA,TGCAGCGTTCCACTTAGCGGGAGTGGCACAGATACGCAGTATTTT,CSVPLSGSGTDTQYF
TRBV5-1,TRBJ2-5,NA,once,TGCGCCAGCAGCCGCGGGCCGGAAGAGACCCAGTACTTC,CASSRGPEETQYF
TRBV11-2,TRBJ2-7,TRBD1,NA,TGTGCCAGCAGCTTGGGACAGGGGGCGTCCGAGCAGTACTTC,CASSLGQGASEQYF
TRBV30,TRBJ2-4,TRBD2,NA,TGTGCCTGCCTCCGGGCGGGAGGGCCCTCGGCCAAAAACATTCAGTACTTC,CACLRAGGPSAKNIQYF
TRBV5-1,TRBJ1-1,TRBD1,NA,TGCGCCAGCAGCTTGACAGGGGGTAACACTGAAGCTTTCTTT,CASSLTGGNTEAFF
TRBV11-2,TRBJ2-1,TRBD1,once,TGTGCCAGCAGCTTAGAAGGGACAGGGGGCTACAATGAGCAGTTCTTC,CASSLEGTGGYNEQFF
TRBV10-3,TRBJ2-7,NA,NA,TGTGCCATCAGGAACGACCGACAGACCTACGAGCAGTACTTC,CAIRNDRQTYEQYF
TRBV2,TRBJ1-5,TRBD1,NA,TGTGCCAGCAGCCCAGGGGGTCCCGGGACAGGGAAAAAGCCCCAGCATTTT,CASSPGGPGTGKKPQHF
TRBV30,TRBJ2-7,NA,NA,TGTGCCTGGAGACTGGGAGGCGTTAGCTCCTACGAGCAGTACTTC,CAWRLGGVSSYEQYF
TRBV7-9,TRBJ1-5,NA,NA,TGTGCCAGCAGCTTAGGGGGTCGCAATCAGCCCCAGCATTTT,CASSLGGRNQPQHF
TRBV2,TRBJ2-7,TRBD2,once,TGTGCCAGCAGCCCGGGGGGGCACCTTGGCGGAGCTTGGCACGAGCAGTACTTC,CASSPGGHLGGAWHEQYF
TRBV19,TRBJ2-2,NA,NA,TGTGCCAGTAGTATAGGGTTTAACACCGGGGAGCTGTTTTTT,CASSIGFNTGELFF
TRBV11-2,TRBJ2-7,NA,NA,TGTGCCAGCAGCCAGATTCAGGGGCAGGGCTACGAGCAGTGCTTC,CASSQIQGQGYEQCF
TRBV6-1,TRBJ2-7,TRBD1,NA,TGTGCCAGCTCCTTATGGGACAGCTACGAGCAGTACTTC,CASSLWDSYEQYF
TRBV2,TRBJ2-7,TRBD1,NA,TGTGCCAGCAGTTCGGGACAGCTACCATCCTACGAGCAGTACTTC,CASSSGQLPSYEQYF
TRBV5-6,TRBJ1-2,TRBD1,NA,TGTGCCAGCAGCAGGGGACAGGGGTGGTCAAACTATGGCTACACCTTC,CASSRGQGWSNYGYTF
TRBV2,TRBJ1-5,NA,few,TGTGCCAGCAGTACCGACGGGAATCAGCCCCAGCATTTT,CASSTDGNQPQHF
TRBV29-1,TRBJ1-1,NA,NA,TGCAGCGTTGACGGGGGCGGGGTGAACACTGAAGCTTTCTTT,CSVDGGGVNTEAFF
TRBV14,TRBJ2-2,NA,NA,TGTGCCAGCAGCCGAACAGGGAGGGTCACCGGGGAGCTGTTTTTT,CASSRTGRVTGELFF
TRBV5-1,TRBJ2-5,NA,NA,TGCGCCAGCAGCTTGTCGGGGAGGTCCCAGTACTTC,CASSLSGRSQYF
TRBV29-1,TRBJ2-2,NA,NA,TGCAGCGTAACTTCGAACACCGGGGAGCTGTTTTTT,CSVTSNTGELFF
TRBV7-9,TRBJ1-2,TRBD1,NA,TGTGCCAGCAGCTCGGGACAGGTCTATGGCTACACCTTC,CASSSGQVYGYTF
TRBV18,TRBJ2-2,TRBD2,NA,TGTGCCAGCTCACGGACTAGCGGGTCGAACACCGGGGAGCTGTTTTTT,CASSRTSGSNTGELFF
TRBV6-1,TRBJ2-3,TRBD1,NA,TGTGCCAGCATACAGGGGACAGGGAGCTCAGATACGCAGTATTTT,CASIQGTGSSDTQYF
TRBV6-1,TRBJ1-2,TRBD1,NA,TGTGCCAGCAGTGAACGGGACAGAGTCAACTATGGCTACACCTTC,CASSERDRVNYGYTF
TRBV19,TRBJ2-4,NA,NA,TGTGCCAGTAGTACCCCTTACCCTGGGGCCAAAAACATTCAGTACTTC,CASSTPYPGAKNIQYF
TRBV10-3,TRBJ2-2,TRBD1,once,TGTGCCATCGGAGCCGGGACAGGGCCCGGGGAGCTGTTTTTT,CAIGAGTGPGELFF
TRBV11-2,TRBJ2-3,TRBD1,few,TGTGCCAGCAGCTCCGGGACAGGGCCCACAGATACGCAGTATTTT,CASSSGTGPTDTQYF
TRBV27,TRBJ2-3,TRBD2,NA,TGTGCCAGCAGTTTATCGGCTAGCGGGAGGAGAGATACGCAGTATTTT,CASSLSASGRRDTQYF
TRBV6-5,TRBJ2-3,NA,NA,TGTGCCAGCAGACGATCAGCGGAGTCAACAGATACGCAGTATTTT,CASRRSAESTDTQYF
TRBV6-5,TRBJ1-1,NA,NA,TGTGCCAGCAGTTACGGGGGGGCTGAAGCTTTCTTT,CASSYGGAEAFF
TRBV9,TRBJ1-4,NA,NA,TGTGCCAGCAGCTCGGGGGCAGGGGTTAATGAAAAACTGTTTTTT,CASSSGAGVNEKLFF
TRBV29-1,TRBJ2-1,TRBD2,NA,TGCAGCGCCGACGGACTAGCGGATTACAATGAGCAGTTCTTC,CSADGLADYNEQFF
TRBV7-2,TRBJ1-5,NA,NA,TGTGCCAGCAGTCGTACGGGACCCTTTAGCAATCAGCCCCAGCATTTT,CASSRTGPFSNQPQHF
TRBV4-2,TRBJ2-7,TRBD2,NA,TGTGCCAGCAGCCCTGGGACTAGCGGTACCAATGGCTACGAGCAGTACTTC,CASSPGTSGTNGYEQYF
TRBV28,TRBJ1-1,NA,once,TGTGCCAGCAGTTCGGGTGGTACTGAAGCTTTCTTT,CASSSGGTEAFF
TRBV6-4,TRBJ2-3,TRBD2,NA,TGTGCCAGCAGTCCAAGCGGGGGCGGAGGCACAGATACGCAGTATTTT,CASSPSGGGGTDTQYF
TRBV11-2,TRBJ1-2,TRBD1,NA,TGTGCCAGCAGCCCGATCCGGGACAGGGGGCTTCTGGGGGGCTACACCTTC,CASSPIRDRGLLGGYTF
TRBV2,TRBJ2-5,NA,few,TGTGCCAGCAGTGAAAACCCCGGTGGGGAGACCCAGTACTTC,CASSENPGGETQYF
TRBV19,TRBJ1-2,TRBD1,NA,TGTGCCAGTAGGCCGGGACAGGGATTCTCTAACTATGGCTACACCTTC,CASRPGQGFSNYGYTF
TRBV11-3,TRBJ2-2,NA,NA,TGTGCCAGCAGCTCCCTGACTAGTTACACCGGGGAGCTGTTTTTT,CASSSLTSYTGELFF
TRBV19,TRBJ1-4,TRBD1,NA,TGTGCCAGTAGGGACAGGGGGCGTGCGAATGAAAAACTGTTTTTT,CASRDRGRANEKLFF
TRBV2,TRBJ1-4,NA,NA,TGTGCCAGCAAAAGGGGCGGCAATGAAAAACTGTTTTTT,CASKRGGNEKLFF
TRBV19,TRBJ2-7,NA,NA,TGTGCCAGTAGCTGGGGCAGGGGCTTGGGCGAGCAGTACTTC,CASSWGRGLGEQYF
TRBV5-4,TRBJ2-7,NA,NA,TGTGCCAGCAGCTCGATGACAGGTTACGAGCAGTACTTC,CASSSMTGYEQYF
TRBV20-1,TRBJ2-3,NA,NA,TGCAGTGCTAGAGAAGATACGCAGTATTTT,CSAREDTQYF
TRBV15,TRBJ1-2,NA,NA,TGTGCCACCAGCAGAGATCGAGGGGACCGACATCCTGGCTACACCTTC,CATSRDRGDRHPGYTF
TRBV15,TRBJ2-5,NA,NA,TGTGCCACCACTCGGACAGCAACACTAGAGACCCAGTACTTC,CATTRTATLETQYF
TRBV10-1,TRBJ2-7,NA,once,TGCGCCAGCAGTGAGCCCAGCGTGGGTATCGACGAGCAGTACTTC,CASSEPSVGIDEQYF
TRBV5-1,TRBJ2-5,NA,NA,TGCGCCAGCAGCTTCGAGGGTCCCCCCCTAGAGACCCAGTACTTC,CASSFEGPPLETQYF
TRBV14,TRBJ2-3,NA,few,TGTGCCAGCAGCCAACGCCAGGGGACAGATACGCAGTATTTT,CASSQRQGTDTQYF
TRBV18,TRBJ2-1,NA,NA,TGTGCCAGCTCACCACTAGAGTTTCGACTATCTAACAATGAGCAGTTCTTC,CASSPLEFRLSNNEQFF
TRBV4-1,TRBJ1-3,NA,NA,TGCGCCAGCAGCCAAAAACCAACGGGGACCCCGATGGGTGGAAACACCATATATTTT,CASSQKPTGTPMGGNTIYF